Listed below are T cell receptor beta chains from one sample, sequenced in a study of T cells in Graves' hyperthyroidism and ophthalmopathy. Each CDR3 protein gets one entry after TCRdb re-called the multiplex PCR reads with MiXCR. Here the sample spans under 300,000 distinct CDR3 sequences, 13% to 15% being singletons. Source material: blood. These receptors came from a woman in her forties or fifties with Graves' hyperthyroidism that later progressed to Graves' ophthalmopathy. Both conserved end residues are part of each CDR3. D genes are given only for firm matches. Size is stated for part of the rows, as once, few or many counts, or as a class when the clone is expanded.

clone_size: many
j_call: TRBJ2-1
cdr3_length: 14
v_call: TRBV20-1
d_call: NA
cdr3_nt: TGCAGTGCTAGTAGGGTGGGGGTGTGGAATGAGCAGTTCTTC
cdr3_aa: CSASRVGVWNEQFF

clone_size: many
j_call: TRBJ2-5
cdr3_length: 14
v_call: TRBV28
d_call: NA
cdr3_nt: TGTGCCAGCAGTCTGACAGGCGCTCAAGAGACCCAGTACTTC
cdr3_aa: CASSLTGAQETQYF

clone_size: many
j_call: TRBJ1-5
cdr3_length: 15
v_call: TRBV27
d_call: TRBD1
cdr3_nt: TGTGCCTCCCGGAGCGGGACAGCTAGCAATCAGCCCCAGCATTTT
cdr3_aa: CASRSGTASNQPQHF

clone_size: NA
j_call: TRBJ1-2
cdr3_length: 13
v_call: TRBV4-1
d_call: NA
cdr3_nt: TGCGCCAGCAGCCCAGCGGGGGGGTATGGCTACACCTTC
cdr3_aa: CASSPAGGYGYTF

clone_size: many
j_call: TRBJ2-1
cdr3_length: 13
v_call: TRBV7-3
d_call: NA
cdr3_nt: TGTGCCAGCAGCGTAGCTAGCACCGATGAGCAGTTCTTC
cdr3_aa: CASSVASTDEQFF

clone_size: many
j_call: TRBJ2-5
cdr3_length: 15
v_call: TRBV6-1
d_call: TRBD2
cdr3_nt: TGTGCCAGCAGGGAACCGACTAGCGGGAGACAGACCCAGTACTTC
cdr3_aa: CASREPTSGRQTQYF

clone_size: many
j_call: TRBJ1-5
cdr3_length: 13
v_call: TRBV6-1
d_call: NA
cdr3_nt: TGTGCCAGCACGGCTCCCGGGGATCAGCCCCAGCATTTT
cdr3_aa: CASTAPGDQPQHF

clone_size: many
j_call: TRBJ2-1
cdr3_length: 16
v_call: TRBV6-5
d_call: NA
cdr3_nt: TGTGCCAGCAGTTACGGGGCCGTCGGGGGTTACAATGAGCAGTTCTTC
cdr3_aa: CASSYGAVGGYNEQFF

clone_size: many
j_call: TRBJ2-2
cdr3_length: 17
v_call: TRBV27
d_call: NA
cdr3_nt: TGTGCCAGCAGTTCCCGGTGGGGGGTTGGTTACACCGGGGAGCTGTTTTTT
cdr3_aa: CASSSRWGVGYTGELFF

clone_size: many
j_call: TRBJ2-1
cdr3_length: 16
v_call: TRBV9
d_call: TRBD1
cdr3_nt: TGTGCCAGCAGCGCAGCCGGGGACAGGGGCTACAATGAGCAGTTCTTC
cdr3_aa: CASSAAGDRGYNEQFF

clone_size: NA
j_call: TRBJ1-2
cdr3_length: 17
v_call: TRBV28
d_call: NA
cdr3_nt: TGTGCCAGCAGTTTATCCCGACGAGAGACAGCGTACTATGGCTACACCTTC
cdr3_aa: CASSLSRRETAYYGYTF

clone_size: NA
j_call: TRBJ1-2
cdr3_length: 15
v_call: TRBV12-5
d_call: NA
cdr3_nt: TGTGCTAGTGGCCCTCGGGGGTGGGGCCGTACGGGCTACACCTTC
cdr3_aa: CASGPRGWGRTGYTF

clone_size: many
j_call: TRBJ2-1
cdr3_length: 16
v_call: TRBV7-2
d_call: TRBD2
cdr3_nt: TGTGCCAGCAGCTTGGTAGCGGGAGGTTTTTACAATGAGCAGTTCTTC
cdr3_aa: CASSLVAGGFYNEQFF

clone_size: NA
j_call: TRBJ1-3
cdr3_length: 16
v_call: TRBV15
d_call: NA
cdr3_nt: TGTGCCACCAGCAGAGGGGGGGCTGTAACTGGAAACACCATATATTTT
cdr3_aa: CATSRGGAVTGNTIYF

clone_size: NA
j_call: TRBJ2-3
cdr3_length: 15
v_call: TRBV3-1
d_call: NA
cdr3_nt: TGTGCCAGCAGCCAAGTAGCAGTGATCACAGATACGCAGTATTTT
cdr3_aa: CASSQVAVITDTQYF

clone_size: many
j_call: TRBJ2-5
cdr3_length: 14
v_call: TRBV4-1
d_call: NA
cdr3_nt: TGCGCCAGCAGCCAAGACCTAAGATTGGAGACCCAGTACTTC
cdr3_aa: CASSQDLRLETQYF